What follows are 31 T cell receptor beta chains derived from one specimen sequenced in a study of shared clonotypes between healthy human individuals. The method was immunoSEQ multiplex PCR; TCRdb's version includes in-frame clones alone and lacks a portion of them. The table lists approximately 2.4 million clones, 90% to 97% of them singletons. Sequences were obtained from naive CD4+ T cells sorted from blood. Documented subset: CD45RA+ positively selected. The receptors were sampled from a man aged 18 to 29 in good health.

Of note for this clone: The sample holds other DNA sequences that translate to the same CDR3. CDR3 in DNA: TGTGCCAGCTCACCGGGACAGGAAAACTATGGCTACACCTTC. It is translated as CASSPGQENYGYTF. The chain combines TRBV18 with TRBJ1-2; 8 bases match TRBD1. The germline V gene encodes CDR1 KGHSH and CDR2 LQKENI. Trimming removed 3 bases from V and 2 bases from J; junction bases left unmatched: 2. The CDR3 is 14 amino acids.

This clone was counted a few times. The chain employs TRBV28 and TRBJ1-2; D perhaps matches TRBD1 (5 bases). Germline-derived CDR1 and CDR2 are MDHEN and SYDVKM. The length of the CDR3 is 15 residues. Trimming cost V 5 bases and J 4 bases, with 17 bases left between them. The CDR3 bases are TGTGCCAGCAGTCGGGGGTCCCCGGGCTTCTATGGCTACACCTTC. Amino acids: CASSRGSPGFYGYTF.

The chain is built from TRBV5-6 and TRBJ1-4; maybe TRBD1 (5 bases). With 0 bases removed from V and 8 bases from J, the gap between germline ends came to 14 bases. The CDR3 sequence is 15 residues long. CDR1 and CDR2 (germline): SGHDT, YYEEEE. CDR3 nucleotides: TGTGCCAGCAGCTTGGTCGGGCAGGGCGGCGAAAAACTGTTTTTT. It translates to CASSLVGQGGEKLFF.

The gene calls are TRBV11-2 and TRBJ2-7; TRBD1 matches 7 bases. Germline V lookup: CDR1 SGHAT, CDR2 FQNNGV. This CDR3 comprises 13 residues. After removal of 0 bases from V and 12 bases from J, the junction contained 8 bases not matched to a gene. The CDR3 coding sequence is TGTGCCAGCAGCTTAGATATGGCGACAGGGCTGTACTTC. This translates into CASSLDMATGLYF.

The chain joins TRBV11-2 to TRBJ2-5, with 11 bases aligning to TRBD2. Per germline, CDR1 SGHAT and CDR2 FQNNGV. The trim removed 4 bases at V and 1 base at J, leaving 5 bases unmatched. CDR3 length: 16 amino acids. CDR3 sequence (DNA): TGTGCCAGCAGCTCAAGACTAGCGGGGCTCCAAGAGACCCAGTACTTC. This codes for CASSSRLAGLQETQYF.

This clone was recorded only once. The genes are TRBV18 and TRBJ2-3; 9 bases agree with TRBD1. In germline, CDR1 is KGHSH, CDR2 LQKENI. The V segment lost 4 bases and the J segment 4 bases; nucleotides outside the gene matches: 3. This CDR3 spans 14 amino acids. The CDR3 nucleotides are TGTGCCAGCTCACAACAGGGGGCCGCAGATACGCAGTATTTT. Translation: CASSQQGAADTQYF.

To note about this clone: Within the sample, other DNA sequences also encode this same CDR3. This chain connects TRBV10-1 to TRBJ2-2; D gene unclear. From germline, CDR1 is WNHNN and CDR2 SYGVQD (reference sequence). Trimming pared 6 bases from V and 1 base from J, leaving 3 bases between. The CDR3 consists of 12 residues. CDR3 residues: CASSRNTGELFF. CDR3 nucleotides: TGCGCCAGCAGCCGGAACACCGGGGAGCTGTTTTTT.

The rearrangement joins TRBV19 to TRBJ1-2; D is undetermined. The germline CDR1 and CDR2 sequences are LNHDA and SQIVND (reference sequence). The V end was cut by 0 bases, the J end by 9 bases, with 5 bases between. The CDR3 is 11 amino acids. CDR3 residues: CASSIDRRYTF. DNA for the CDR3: TGTGCCAGTAGTATAGATAGGCGCTACACCTTC.

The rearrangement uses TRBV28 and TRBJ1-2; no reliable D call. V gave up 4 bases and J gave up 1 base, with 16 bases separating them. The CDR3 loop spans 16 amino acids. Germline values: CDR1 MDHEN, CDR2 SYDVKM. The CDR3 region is CASSSMGGLDNYGYTF. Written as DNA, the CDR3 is TGTGCCAGCAGTTCAATGGGCGGACTAGATAACTATGGCTACACCTTC.

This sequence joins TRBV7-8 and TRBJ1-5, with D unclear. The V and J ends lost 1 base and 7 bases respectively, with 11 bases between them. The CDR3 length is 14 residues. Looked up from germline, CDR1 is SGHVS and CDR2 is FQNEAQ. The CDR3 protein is CASSLEKGWQPQHF. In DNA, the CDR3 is TGTGCCAGCAGCTTAGAGAAGGGTTGGCAGCCCCAGCATTTT.

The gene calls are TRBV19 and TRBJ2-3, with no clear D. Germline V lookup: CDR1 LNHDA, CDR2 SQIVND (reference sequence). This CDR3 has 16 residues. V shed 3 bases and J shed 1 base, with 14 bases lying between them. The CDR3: CASSIRRDWRTDTQYF. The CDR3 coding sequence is TGTGCCAGTAGTATCCGGCGAGACTGGCGCACAGATACGCAGTATTTT.

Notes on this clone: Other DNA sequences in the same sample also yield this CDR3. Written as DNA, the CDR3 is TGTGCCAGCAGCTCCCCAACAGGGGGGAACACTGAAGCTTTCTTT. It yields the protein CASSSPTGGNTEAFF. The J gene is TRBJ1-1, the V gene TRBV5-4, with 8 bases identical to TRBD1. The germline gives CDR1 SGHNT, CDR2 YYREEE (reference sequence). CDR3 length: 15 amino acids. Trimming cost V 3 bases and J 1 base; bases outside gene matches: 5.

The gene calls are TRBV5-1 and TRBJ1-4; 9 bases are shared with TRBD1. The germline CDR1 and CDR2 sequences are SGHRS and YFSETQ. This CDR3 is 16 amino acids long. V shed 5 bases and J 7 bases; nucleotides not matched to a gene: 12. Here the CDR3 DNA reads TGCGCCAGCAGTCAACAGGGGGCGTCGATAGGTGAAAAACTGTTTTTT. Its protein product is CASSQQGASIGEKLFF.

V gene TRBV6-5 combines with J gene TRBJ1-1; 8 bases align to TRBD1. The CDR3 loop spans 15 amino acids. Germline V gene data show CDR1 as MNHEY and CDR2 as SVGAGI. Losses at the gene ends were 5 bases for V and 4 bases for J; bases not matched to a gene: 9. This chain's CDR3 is CASSAVTGEGTEAFF. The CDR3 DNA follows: TGTGCCAGCAGTGCAGTGACAGGGGAGGGCACTGAAGCTTTCTTT.

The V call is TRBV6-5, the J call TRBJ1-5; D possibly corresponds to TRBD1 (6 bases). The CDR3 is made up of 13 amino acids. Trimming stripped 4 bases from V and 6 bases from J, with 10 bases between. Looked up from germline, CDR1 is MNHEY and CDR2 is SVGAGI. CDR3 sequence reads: CASSSGASQPQHF. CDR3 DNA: TGTGCCAGCAGTTCGGGGGCTAGTCAGCCCCAGCATTTT.

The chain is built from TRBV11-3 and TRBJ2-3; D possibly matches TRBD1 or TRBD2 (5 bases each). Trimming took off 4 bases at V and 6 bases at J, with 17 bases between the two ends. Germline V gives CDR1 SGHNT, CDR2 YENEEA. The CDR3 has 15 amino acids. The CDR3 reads CASSSQGVSSDTQYF. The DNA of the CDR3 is TGTGCCAGCAGCTCGCAGGGAGTATCATCGGATACGCAGTATTTT.

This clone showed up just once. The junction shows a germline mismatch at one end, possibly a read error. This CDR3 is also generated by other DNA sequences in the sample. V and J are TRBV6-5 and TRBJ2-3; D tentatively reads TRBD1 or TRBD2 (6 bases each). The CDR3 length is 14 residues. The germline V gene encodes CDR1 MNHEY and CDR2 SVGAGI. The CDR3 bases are TGTGCCAGCAGGAGGGACACTAGCACAGATACGCAATATTTT. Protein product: CASRRDTSTDTQYF.

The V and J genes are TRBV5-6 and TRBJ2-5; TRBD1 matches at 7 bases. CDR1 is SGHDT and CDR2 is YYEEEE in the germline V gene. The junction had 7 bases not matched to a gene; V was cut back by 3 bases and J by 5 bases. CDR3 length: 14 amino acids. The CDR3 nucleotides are TGTGCCAGCAGCTCCACAGGGGTTACGGAGACCCAGTACTTC. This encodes CASSSTGVTETQYF.

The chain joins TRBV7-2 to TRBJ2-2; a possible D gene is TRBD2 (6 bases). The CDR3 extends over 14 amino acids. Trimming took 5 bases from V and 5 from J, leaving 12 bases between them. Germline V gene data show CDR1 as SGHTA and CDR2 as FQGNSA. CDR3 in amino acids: CASSPYGGTGELFF. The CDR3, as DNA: TGTGCCAGCAGCCCCTATGGAGGGACCGGGGAGCTGTTTTTT.

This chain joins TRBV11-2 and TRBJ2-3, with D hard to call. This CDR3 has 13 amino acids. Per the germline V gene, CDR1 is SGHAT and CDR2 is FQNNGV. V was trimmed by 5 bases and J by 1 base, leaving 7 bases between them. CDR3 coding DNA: TGTGCCAGCAGCCCCGAAGGCACAGATACGCAGTATTTT. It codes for CASSPEGTDTQYF. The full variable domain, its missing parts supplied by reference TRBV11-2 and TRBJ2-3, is EAGVAQSPRYKIIEKRQSVAFWCNPISGHATLYWYQQILGQGPKLLIQFQNNGVVDDSQLPKDRFSAERLKGVDSTLKIQPAKLEDSAVYLCASSPEGTDTQYFGPGTRLTVL.

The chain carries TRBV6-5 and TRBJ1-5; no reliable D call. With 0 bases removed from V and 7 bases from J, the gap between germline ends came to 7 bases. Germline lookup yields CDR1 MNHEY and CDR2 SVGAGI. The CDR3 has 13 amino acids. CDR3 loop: CASSYSEAQPQHF. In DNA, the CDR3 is TGTGCCAGCAGTTACTCGGAGGCCCAGCCCCAGCATTTT.

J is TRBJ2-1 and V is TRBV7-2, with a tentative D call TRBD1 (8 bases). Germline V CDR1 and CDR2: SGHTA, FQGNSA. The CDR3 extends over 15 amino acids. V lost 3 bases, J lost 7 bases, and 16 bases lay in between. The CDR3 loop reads CASSLGQAGANEQFF. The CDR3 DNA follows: TGTGCCAGCAGCTTGGGACAGGCGGGGGCGAATGAGCAGTTCTTC.

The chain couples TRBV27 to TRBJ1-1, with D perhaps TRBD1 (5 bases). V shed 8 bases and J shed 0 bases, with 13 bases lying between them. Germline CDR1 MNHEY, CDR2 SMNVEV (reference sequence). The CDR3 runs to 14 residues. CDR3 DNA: TGTGCCAGCCAGGCCCCAGGGATGAACACTGAAGCTTTCTTT. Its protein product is CASQAPGMNTEAFF.

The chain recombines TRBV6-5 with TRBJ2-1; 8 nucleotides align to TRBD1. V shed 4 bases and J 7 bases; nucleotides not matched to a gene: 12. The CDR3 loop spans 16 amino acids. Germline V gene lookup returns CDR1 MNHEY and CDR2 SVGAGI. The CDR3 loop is CASSSSGGRERNEQFF. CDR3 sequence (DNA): TGTGCCAGCAGTTCGTCAGGGGGCAGAGAGAGGAATGAGCAGTTCTTC.

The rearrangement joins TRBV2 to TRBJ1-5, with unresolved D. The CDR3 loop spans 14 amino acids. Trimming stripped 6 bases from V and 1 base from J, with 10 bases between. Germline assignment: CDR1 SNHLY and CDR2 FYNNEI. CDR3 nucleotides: TGTGCCAGCAGGCTCTCAGTCAGCAATCAGCCCCAGCATTTT. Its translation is CASRLSVSNQPQHF.

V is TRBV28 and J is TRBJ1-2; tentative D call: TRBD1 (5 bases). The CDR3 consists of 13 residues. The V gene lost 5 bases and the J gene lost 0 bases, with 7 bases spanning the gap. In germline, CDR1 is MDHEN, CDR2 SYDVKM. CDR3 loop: CASSPGPNYGYTF. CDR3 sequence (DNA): TGTGCCAGCAGTCCGGGACCTAACTATGGCTACACCTTC.

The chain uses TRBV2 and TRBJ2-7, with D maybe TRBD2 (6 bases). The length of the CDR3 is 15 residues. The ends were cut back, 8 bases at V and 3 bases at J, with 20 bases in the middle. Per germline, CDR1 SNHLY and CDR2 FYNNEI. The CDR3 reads CASGTRGSPNYEQYF. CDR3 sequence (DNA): TGTGCCAGCGGAACCCGGGGGAGCCCCAACTACGAGCAGTACTTC.

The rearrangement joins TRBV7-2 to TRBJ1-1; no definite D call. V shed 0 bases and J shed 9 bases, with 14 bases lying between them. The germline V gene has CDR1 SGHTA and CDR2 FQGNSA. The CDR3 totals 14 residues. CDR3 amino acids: CASSLAAGRHQAFF. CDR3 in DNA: TGTGCCAGCAGCTTAGCGGCAGGTCGACATCAAGCTTTCTTT.

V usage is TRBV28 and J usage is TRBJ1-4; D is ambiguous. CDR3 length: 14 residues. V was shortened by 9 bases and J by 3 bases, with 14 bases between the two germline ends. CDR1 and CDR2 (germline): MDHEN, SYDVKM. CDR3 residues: CASKKDASNEKLFF. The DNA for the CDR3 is TGTGCCAGTAAAAAGGACGCTTCTAATGAAAAACTGTTTTTT.

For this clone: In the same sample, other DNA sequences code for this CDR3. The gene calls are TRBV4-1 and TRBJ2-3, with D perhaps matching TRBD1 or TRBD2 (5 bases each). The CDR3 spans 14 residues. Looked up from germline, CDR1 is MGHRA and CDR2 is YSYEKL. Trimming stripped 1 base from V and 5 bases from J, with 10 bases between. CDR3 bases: TGCGCCAGCAGCCAAGTGGGGGTGGGAGATACGCAGTATTTT. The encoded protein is CASSQVGVGDTQYF.

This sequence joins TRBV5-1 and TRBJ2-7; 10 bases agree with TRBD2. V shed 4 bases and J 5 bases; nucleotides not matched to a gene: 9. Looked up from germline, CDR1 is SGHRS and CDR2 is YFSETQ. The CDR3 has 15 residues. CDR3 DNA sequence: TGCGCCAGCAGCCCGTGGGCTAGCGGGAGAAACGAGCAGTACTTC. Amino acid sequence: CASSPWASGRNEQYF.